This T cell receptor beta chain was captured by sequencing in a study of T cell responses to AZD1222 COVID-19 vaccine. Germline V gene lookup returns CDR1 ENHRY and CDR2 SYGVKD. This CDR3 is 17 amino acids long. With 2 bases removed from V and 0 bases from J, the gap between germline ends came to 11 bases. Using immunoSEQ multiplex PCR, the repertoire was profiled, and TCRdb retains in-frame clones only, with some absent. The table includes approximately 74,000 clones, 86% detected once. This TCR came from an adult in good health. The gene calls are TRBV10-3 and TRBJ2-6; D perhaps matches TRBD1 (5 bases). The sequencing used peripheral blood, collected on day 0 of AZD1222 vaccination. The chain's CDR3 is CAISELSTVSGANVLTF. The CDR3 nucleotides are TGTGCCATCAGTGAGCTGTCGACAGTCTCTGGGGCCAACGTCCTGACTTTC.